This TCR beta chain is from a study of blood T cells in healthy people across ages. Concerning this clonotype itself: Antigen specificity is unknown.

A sample-barcoded 5' primer and a J-beta primer mix were used in a second PCR of roughly 6 to 11 cycles. TCRdb passed the 5' RACE reads through MiXCR, listing each CDR3 protein once. The sample has 550,000 to 750,000 distinct CDR3 sequences, roughly 21% seen once. Germline trimming cut 4 bases from V and 1 base from J; bases unmatched to any gene: 5. CDR3 size: 15 residues. Germline V gene lookup returns CDR1 SGHTA and CDR2 FQGTGA. Study-level findings and limits: Age advanced and TCR beta diversity per million T cells fell, roughly linearly. There were more naive CD4+ cells and higher diversity in long-lived donors than in aged donors. The authors considered diversity estimates from one million T cells to be underestimates.

Researchers collected roughly 9.8 milliliters of peripheral blood from every single donor. Sequenced: blood. This TCR was sampled from a man in his 70s in good health. The V and J genes are TRBV7-3 and TRBJ2-3; 7 positions agree with TRBD2. DNA of the CDR3: TGTGCCAGCAGCTCCGACGCGGGGGGCACAGATACGCAGTATTTT. It translates to CASSSDAGGTDTQYF.